A single sample gave rise to the 20 T cell receptor beta chains below, sequenced in a study of blood T cell repertoires in COVID-19 (dated by TCRdb to about 2020). The method behind the library was the immunoSEQ multiplex PCR assay. TCRdb carries this immuneACCESS record with in-frame sequences only. Its versions omit some clonotypes, under half of them owing to an unresolved V gene in the studies checked, with the rest unexplained. This sample gives about 220,000 clones in total; 80% to 90% of them show up just once. The ten largest clonotypes hold roughly 2.6% of the sample. The sample was peripheral blood. The receptors were gathered from a man aged 45-60 years who had recovered from COVID-19.

This chain connects TRBV6-5 to TRBJ1-4; weak D call: TRBD1 (6 bases). Germline assignment: CDR1 MNHEY and CDR2 SVGAGI. The CDR3 runs 15 residues. Trimming pared 6 bases from V and 8 bases from J, leaving 19 bases between. CDR3 sequence (DNA): TGTGCCAGCAGCCGGACTGCAGGGGCGAGGGAAAAACTGTTTTTT. Protein: CASSRTAGAREKLFF.

The chain carries TRBV7-9 and TRBJ2-5; the D is unclear. CDR3 size: 16 residues. The germline V gene has CDR1 SEHNR and CDR2 FQNEAQ (reference sequence). V lost 2 bases and J 2 bases, leaving 15 bases between the germline ends. CDR3 loop: CASSLQVGSAQETQYF. The CDR3 DNA reads as TGTGCCAGCAGCTTACAAGTCGGGTCAGCTCAAGAGACCCAGTACTTC. Based on the CDR3 plus reference TRBV7-9 and TRBJ2-5, the full variable domain is DTGVSQNPRHKITKRGQNVTFRCDPISEHNRLYWYRQTLGQGPEFLTYFQNEAQLEKSRLLSDRFSAERPKGSFSTLEIQRTEQGDSAMYLCASSLQVGSAQETQYFGPGTRLLVL.

The rearrangement joins TRBV5-3 to TRBJ1-3; D is possibly TRBD1 (5 bases). TRBV5-3 is identified as an open reading frame with a role that is uncertain. This CDR3 region has 18 residues. V was pared by 1 base and J by 0 bases, with 17 bases between. The CDR3 sequence: CARSLRGLPYNSGNTIYF. In DNA form, the CDR3 reads TGTGCCAGAAGCTTGAGGGGCCTACCTTACAACTCTGGAAACACCATATATTTT.

The chain couples TRBV28 to TRBJ1-4; D uncertain. The germline V and J ends were trimmed by 1 base and 7 bases, with 16 bases remaining between them. The CDR3 loop spans 16 amino acids. Germline CDR1 reads MDHEN; CDR2 reads SYDVKM. The CDR3 spells CASSLFKSTAGEKLFF. DNA of the CDR3: TGTGCCAGCAGTTTATTTAAAAGTACCGCGGGTGAAAAACTGTTTTTT. Using reference TRBV28 and TRBJ1-4 for the parts outside the CDR3, the full variable domain is DVKVTQSSRYLVKRTGEKVFLECVQDMDHENMFWYRQDPGLGLRLIYFSYDVKMKEKGDIPEGYSVSREKKERFSLILESASTNQTSMYLCASSLFKSTAGEKLFFGSGTQLSVL.

The chain uses TRBV3-1 (or the pseudogene TRBV3-2) and TRBJ2-1; TRBD2 matches 8 bases. Trimming took 1 base from V and 5 from J; bases not matched to a gene: 10. Germline values: CDR1 LGHDT, CDR2 YNNKEL (reference sequence). The CDR3 consists of 17 residues. CDR3 coding DNA: TGTGCCAGCAGCCAAGTCCCCTTTAGCGGGACCCACAATGAGCAGTTCTTC. Residues: CASSQVPFSGTHNEQFF.

This clone was seen only a few times. The J gene is TRBJ2-7, the V gene TRBV10-3, with unresolved D. The length of the CDR3 is 14 residues. V lost 2 bases to trimming and J lost 3 bases, with 11 bases between them. Germline CDR1 ENHRY, CDR2 SYGVKD. CDR3 sequence: CAISEGQVRYEQYF. CDR3 coding DNA: TGTGCCATCAGTGAGGGCCAGGTGCGCTACGAGCAGTACTTC.

In its sample, this clone was seen once. DNA for the CDR3: TGTGCCAGCAGCACCCGTGGGGACAGAGTAAACAAAAACATTCAGTACTTC. It yields the protein CASSTRGDRVNKNIQYF. V usage is TRBV5-5 and J usage is TRBJ2-4; the match to TRBD1 covers 7 bases. CDR3 size: 17 residues. Germline V gene lookup returns CDR1 SGHKS and CDR2 YYEKEE (reference sequence). With 4 bases clipped from V and 3 bases from J, the junction kept 13 bases outside the gene matches.

The rearrangement links TRBV19 to TRBJ2-1, with 7 positions matching TRBD1. The CDR3 consists of 15 residues. V shed 3 bases and J 5 bases; nucleotides not matched to a gene: 7. The germline V gene has CDR1 LNHDA and CDR2 SQIVND (reference sequence). The CDR3: CASSMGSTGNNEQFF. The CDR3 DNA follows: TGTGCCAGTAGTATGGGGTCGACAGGGAACAATGAGCAGTTCTTC.

The chain employs TRBV5-1 and TRBJ1-6; 9 bases fit TRBD1. CDR3 length: 15 amino acids. The germline V gene has CDR1 SGHRS and CDR2 YFSETQ. Trimming took 8 bases from V and 4 from J; bases not matched to a gene: 7. CDR3 DNA sequence: TGCGCCAGAGGGACAGGGTCACCTTATAATTCACCCCTCCACTTT. This codes for CARGTGSPYNSPLHF.

This chain joins TRBV11-2 and TRBJ2-1; TRBD2 agrees at 10 bases. The CDR3 is 16 residues long. V dropped 1 base and J dropped 7; count of bases not matched to a gene: 7. Germline V gene data show CDR1 as SGHAT and CDR2 as FQNNGV. CDR3 sequence: CASSLVLAGEVNEQFF. As DNA, the CDR3 is TGTGCCAGCAGCTTAGTCCTAGCGGGAGAGGTGAATGAGCAGTTCTTC. Looking up the rest from reference TRBV11-2 and TRBJ2-1 gives the full variable domain: EAGVAQSPRYKIIEKRQSVAFWCNPISGHATLYWYQQILGQGPKLLIQFQNNGVVDDSQLPKDRFSAERLKGVDSTLKIQPAKLEDSAVYLCASSLVLAGEVNEQFFGPGTRLTVL.

The chain uses TRBV6-5 and TRBJ2-7; TRBD2 agrees at 7 bases. This CDR3 contains 13 residues. V shed 8 bases and J 0 bases; nucleotides not matched to a gene: 4. The germline V gene encodes CDR1 MNHEY and CDR2 SVGAGI. The CDR3 DNA reads TGTGCCAGCGGAGGGACTAACTCCTACGAGCAGTACTTC. It translates to CASGGTNSYEQYF.

V gene TRBV7-6 combines with J gene TRBJ2-7; tentative D call: TRBD2 (5 bases). The V end was cut by 5 bases, the J end by 5 bases, with 16 bases between. Germline values: CDR1 SGHVS, CDR2 FNYEAQ. The CDR3 is 14 residues long. This chain's CDR3 is CASSPDSPWDEQYF. CDR3 nucleotides: TGTGCCAGCAGCCCGGACTCCCCTTGGGACGAGCAGTACTTC.

A few counts support this clone. V usage is TRBV18 and J usage is TRBJ2-1; 9 bases align to TRBD1. With V trimmed by 3 bases and J by 7 bases, 7 bases remained unmatched. This CDR3 region has 15 residues. The germline CDR1 and CDR2 sequences are KGHSH and LQKENI. The CDR3 is CASSPGQGQINEQFF. The CDR3, as DNA: TGTGCCAGCTCACCGGGACAGGGCCAGATTAATGAGCAGTTCTTC.

The chain combines TRBV7-9 with TRBJ2-5; perhaps TRBD2 as D (6 bases). Trimming stripped 5 bases from V and 3 bases from J, with 25 bases between. Germline V gene sequence: CDR1 SEHNR, CDR2 FQNEAQ (reference sequence). The CDR3 is 18 amino acids. The CDR3, as DNA: TGTGCCAGCAGCAATCACCTGGGACTGCCCAGTTTGGAAGAGACCCAGTACTTC. It encodes CASSNHLGLPSLEETQYF.

V is TRBV4-1 and J is TRBJ1-4; no reliable D call. Looked up from germline, CDR1 is MGHRA and CDR2 is YSYEKL. V was shortened by 4 bases and J by 6 bases, with 6 bases between the two germline ends. The CDR3 length is 12 residues. The DNA for the CDR3 is TGCGCCAGCAGCCCTTCGGATGAAAAACTGTTTTTT. As protein: CASSPSDEKLFF.

The chain recombines TRBV11-2 with TRBJ2-5; 15 nucleotides line up with TRBD2. With 5 bases clipped from V and 5 bases from J, the junction kept 9 bases outside the gene matches. This CDR3 is built from 17 residues. Germline values: CDR1 SGHAT, CDR2 FQNNGV. In nucleotides, the CDR3 is TGTGCCAGCAGCCATGGACTAGCGGGAGGGCCGTGGGAGACCCAGTACTTC. This encodes CASSHGLAGGPWETQYF.

The chain employs TRBV19 and TRBJ2-2; 12 bases fit TRBD2. In germline, CDR1 is LNHDA, CDR2 SQIVND (reference sequence). The CDR3 has 14 residues. J lost 6 bases, V lost 8 bases, and 4 bases had no gene match. CDR3 residues: CASCLAGGPGELFF. The CDR3 DNA sequence: TGTGCCAGTTGCCTAGCGGGAGGGCCCGGGGAGCTGTTTTTT.

This rearrangement joins TRBV27 to TRBJ2-7, with 9 positions matching TRBD1. V gave up 8 bases and J gave up 2 bases; unmatched junction bases: 4. There are 13 residues in the CDR3. Looked up from germline, CDR1 is MNHEY and CDR2 is SMNVEV (reference sequence). CDR3 DNA: TGTGCCAGCCAACGGGACAGGGCCTACGAGCAGTACTTC. Translated, it gives CASQRDRAYEQYF.

This sequence joins TRBV6-5 and TRBJ2-3; weak D call: TRBD2 (6 bases). Trimming left V 11 bases short and J 2 bases short, with 14 bases between. CDR1 and CDR2 from the germline V gene are MNHEY and SVGAGI. The CDR3 has 13 residues. This CDR3 reads CASRRGFTDTQYF. CDR3 coding DNA: TGTGCCTCCAGGCGGGGTTTCACAGATACGCAGTATTTT.

The chain combines TRBV11-2 with TRBJ2-1; D unresolved. CDR1 is SGHAT, CDR2 FQNNGV, per germline. The CDR3 spans 13 residues. Trimming stripped 6 bases from V and 8 bases from J, with 14 bases between. The CDR3 sequence: CASRRSTGHEQFF. The CDR3 bases are TGTGCCAGCAGGCGTAGTACGGGTCATGAGCAGTTCTTC.